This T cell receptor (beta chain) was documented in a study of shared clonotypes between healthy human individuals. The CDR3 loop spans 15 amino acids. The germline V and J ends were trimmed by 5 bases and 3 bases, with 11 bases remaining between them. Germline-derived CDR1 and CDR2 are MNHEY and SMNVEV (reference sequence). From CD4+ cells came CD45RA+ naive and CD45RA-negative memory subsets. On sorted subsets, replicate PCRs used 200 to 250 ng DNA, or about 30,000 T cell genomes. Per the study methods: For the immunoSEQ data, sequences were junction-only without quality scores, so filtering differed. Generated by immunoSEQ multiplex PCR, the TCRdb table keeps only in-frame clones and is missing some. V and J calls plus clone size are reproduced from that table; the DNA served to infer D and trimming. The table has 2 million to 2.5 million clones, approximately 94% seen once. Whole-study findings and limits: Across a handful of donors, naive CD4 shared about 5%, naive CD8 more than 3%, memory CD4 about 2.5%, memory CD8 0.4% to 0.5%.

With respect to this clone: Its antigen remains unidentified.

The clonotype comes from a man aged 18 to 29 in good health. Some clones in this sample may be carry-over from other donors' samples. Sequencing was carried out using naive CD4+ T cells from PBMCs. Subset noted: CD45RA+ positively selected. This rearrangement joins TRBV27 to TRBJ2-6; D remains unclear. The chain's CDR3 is CASSRTALGANVLTF. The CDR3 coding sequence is TGTGCCAGCAGTAGGACCGCCCTTGGGGCCAACGTCCTGACTTTC.